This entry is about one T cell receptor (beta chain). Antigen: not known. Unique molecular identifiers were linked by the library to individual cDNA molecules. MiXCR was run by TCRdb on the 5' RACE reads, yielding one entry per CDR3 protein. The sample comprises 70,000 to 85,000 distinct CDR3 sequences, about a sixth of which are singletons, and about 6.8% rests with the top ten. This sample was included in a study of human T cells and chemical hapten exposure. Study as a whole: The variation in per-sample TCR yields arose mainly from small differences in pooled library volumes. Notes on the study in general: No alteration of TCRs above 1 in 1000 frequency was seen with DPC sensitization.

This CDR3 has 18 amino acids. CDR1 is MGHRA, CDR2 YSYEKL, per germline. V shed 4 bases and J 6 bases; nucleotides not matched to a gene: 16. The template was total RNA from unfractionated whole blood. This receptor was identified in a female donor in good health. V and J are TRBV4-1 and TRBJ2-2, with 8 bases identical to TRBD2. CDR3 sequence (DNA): TGCGCCAGCAGCCTCGGGACCTATAGCGGGACGAAACCCGGGGAGCTGTTTTTT. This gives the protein CASSLGTYSGTKPGELFF.